The next 6 T cell receptor beta chains were all read from a single sample in a study of monozygotic twins with inflammatory bowel disease. TCRdb reanalyzed the 5' RACE reads, giving one entry per CDR3 protein sequence and no DNA. Recorded for this sample: approximately 420,000 distinct CDR3 sequences. The sample was blood. Receptors were obtained from a human donor with ulcerative colitis or Crohn's disease, or a healthy co-twin of an affected twin (not recorded which).

This sequence joins TRBV6-5 and TRBJ2-7; the TCRdb call, TRBD1, lacks DNA for checking. Germline V gene sequence: CDR1 MNHEY, CDR2 SVGAGI. This CDR3 is 13 amino acids long. The CDR3 is CASSYSNREEQYF.

The chain links TRBV7-3 to TRBJ2-1; the D call from TCRdb, TRBD2, cannot be confirmed without DNA. Germline V lookup: CDR1 SGHTA, CDR2 FQGTGA. The CDR3 contains 15 residues. The CDR3 loop is CASSPQLAGVNEQFF.

The CDR3 loop reads CASSVLGQGSYGYTF. The chain carries TRBV11-2 and TRBJ1-2; TCRdb returns TRBD1, unconfirmable since there is no DNA. The CDR3 runs 15 residues. Germline V gives CDR1 SGHAT, CDR2 FQNNGV.

The V gene is TRBV18, the J gene TRBJ1-2. The CDR3 length is 16 residues. From germline, CDR1 is KGHSH and CDR2 LQKENI. The CDR3 sequence: CASSPEPRLPNYGYTF.

The V and J genes are TRBV10-2 and TRBJ2-7; TCRdb calls TRBD1, which cannot be checked without DNA. The CDR3 covers 12 residues. The germline gives CDR1 WSHSY, CDR2 SAAADI. CDR3 in amino acids: CASSPFRDEQYF.

V usage is TRBV4-1 and J usage is TRBJ2-3; absent DNA, TCRdb's TRBD2 call cannot be checked. The CDR3 sequence is 16 residues long. Germline V gene lookup returns CDR1 MGHRA and CDR2 YSYEKL. The CDR3 sequence: CASSQVLAGGLDTQYF.